This T cell receptor beta chain was retrieved from a study of radiotherapy plus CTLA-4 blockade in lung cancer. In the study overall: Among enrolled patients, 15% to 20% responded and 25% to 35% achieved disease control.

As for this clone: Its antigen is unidentified.

Libraries were prepared by immunoSEQ multiplex PCR; TCRdb keeps only in-frame clonotypes and omits some of them. Altogether approximately 83,000 clones are present, around 79% being singletons, with the ten largest covering 3.5% to 4.5%. Focal radiation with ipilimumab CTLA-4 blockade was given to patients with chemo-refractory metastatic non-small-cell lung cancer. General study results and limits: Radiotherapy plus ipilimumab was followed by expansion in blood of tumor-derived TCR clones. Alongside interferon-beta, early blood T cell clone dynamics were reportedly the best predictor of response.

J gave up 7 bases and V 3 bases, and 10 bases lay outside the gene matches. The CDR3 has 16 amino acids. Germline-derived CDR1 and CDR2 are KGHSH and LQKENI. The sequence derives from a human donor with non-small cell lung cancer who had a partial response to radiotherapy plus ipilimumab. Some clones in this sample may be carry-over from other donors' samples. V gene TRBV18 combines with J gene TRBJ2-3, with TRBD2 identical over 10 bases. Sample: peripheral blood, taken from a patient treated with radiotherapy plus ipilimumab. Written as DNA, the CDR3 is TGTGCCAGCTCACCCCCGGGACTAGCGTTTCTTTATACGCAGTATTTT. It is translated as CASSPPGLAFLYTQYF.